The 12 T cell receptor beta chains given below trace back to one sample, sequenced in a study of brain T cells in children with intractable seizures. Data came from immunoSEQ multiplex PCR; TCRdb stores just in-frame clones and leaves some out. The sample holds tens of thousands of clones, 85% to 95% seen once. The specimen comprised peripheral blood, sampled at surgery. Receptors were obtained from a boy younger than two with tuberous sclerosis and intractable seizures.

The chain employs TRBV20-1 and TRBJ1-1, with a weak D call TRBD1 (5 bases). This CDR3 region has 11 residues. The V end was cut by 8 bases, the J end by 7 bases, with 14 bases between. Germline V gene sequence: CDR1 DFQATT, CDR2 SNEGSKA (reference sequence). The DNA of the CDR3 is TGCAGTCTTTGGGACGGCGGTGAAGCTTTCTTT. It codes for CSLWDGGEAFF.

This chain links TRBV11-3 with TRBJ2-5, with D perhaps TRBD1 or TRBD2 (6 bases each). The V end was cut by 6 bases, the J end by 0 bases, with 11 bases between. CDR1 SGHNT and CDR2 YENEEA come from the germline V gene. This CDR3 contains 14 residues. This chain's CDR3 is CASRIGGYQETQYF. CDR3 nucleotides: TGTGCCAGCAGAATAGGGGGGTACCAAGAGACCCAGTACTTC.

This clone was seen once. The chain has TRBV4-1 and TRBJ1-1; D remains ambiguous. The germline V and J ends were trimmed by 1 base and 0 bases, with 3 bases remaining between them. The CDR3 length is 13 residues. Germline V gives CDR1 MGHRA, CDR2 YSYEKL. The CDR3 loop reads CASSQVLNTEAFF. The CDR3 DNA is TGCGCCAGCAGCCAAGTTCTGAACACTGAAGCTTTCTTT.

This clone was counted a single time. The chain carries TRBV4-2 and TRBJ2-5, with 14 nucleotides matching TRBD2. The CDR3 totals 17 residues. Per germline, CDR1 LGHNA and CDR2 YNFKEQ. Trimming cost V 3 bases and J 3 bases; bases outside gene matches: 6. CDR3 in amino acids: CASSHPGLAGVEETQYF. The CDR3 DNA reads TGTGCCAGCAGCCATCCGGGACTAGCGGGAGTGGAAGAGACCCAGTACTTC.

This chain connects TRBV6-5 to TRBJ2-1; D is perhaps TRBD1 (6 bases). Germline CDR1 is MNHEY and CDR2 is SVGAGI. This CDR3 region has 14 residues. V lost 2 bases and J 5 bases, leaving 10 bases between the germline ends. CDR3 in amino acids: CASSYNREHNEQFF. The CDR3 nucleotides read TGTGCCAGCAGTTACAACAGGGAGCACAATGAGCAGTTCTTC.

V is TRBV6-5 and J is TRBJ2-2; D is perhaps TRBD1 (6 bases). The CDR3 extends over 15 amino acids. V lost 6 bases and J 6 bases, leaving 17 bases between the germline ends. The germline V gene has CDR1 MNHEY and CDR2 SVGAGI. CDR3 residues: CASSSVDSVPGELFF. CDR3 sequence (DNA): TGTGCCAGCAGCTCGGTGGACAGCGTCCCCGGGGAGCTGTTTTTT.

The chain carries TRBV19 and TRBJ2-3; D gene ambiguous. CDR3 length: 15 residues. Germline CDR1 and CDR2: LNHDA and SQIVND (reference sequence). V dropped 3 bases and J dropped 1 base, with 11 bases sitting between them. This CDR3 is CASSMRAAGTDTQYF. The CDR3 bases are TGTGCCAGTAGTATGAGAGCAGCTGGCACAGATACGCAGTATTTT.

This chain connects TRBV6-5 to TRBJ2-7; possible D gene TRBD2, 5 bases. Trimming took off 10 bases at V and 6 bases at J, with 19 bases between the two ends. The CDR3 sequence is 13 residues long. Per the germline V gene, CDR1 is MNHEY and CDR2 is SVGAGI. As DNA, the CDR3 is TGTGCCATAAGTCAGCTAGCCGAGGGCGAGCAGTACTTC. Encoded protein: CAISQLAEGEQYF.

The chain recombines TRBV20-1 with TRBJ1-2; 9 nucleotides agree with TRBD1. This CDR3 has 11 amino acids. Germline CDR1 reads DFQATT; CDR2 reads SNEGSKA (reference sequence). J was trimmed by 3 bases and V by 8 bases; bases with no gene match: 1. CDR3 nucleotides: TGCAGTTGGGACAGGGACTATGGCTACACCTTC. Protein: CSWDRDYGYTF.

The rearrangement joins TRBV27 to TRBJ2-3; D not resolved. The CDR3 is 16 amino acids. Germline V CDR1 and CDR2: MNHEY, SMNVEV (reference sequence). V was pared by 4 bases and J by 2 bases, with 16 bases between. CDR3 sequence: CASSYTPGGYTDTQYF. The CDR3 DNA sequence: TGTGCCAGCAGTTACACCCCGGGCGGCTACACAGATACGCAGTATTTT.

This clone was counted a single time. The chain has TRBV24-1 and TRBJ1-5, with D uncertain. CDR1 is KGHDR, CDR2 SFDVKD, per germline. The CDR3 contains 14 residues. V was trimmed by 1 base and J by 4 bases, leaving 7 bases between them. The CDR3 DNA reads TGTGCCACCAGTGATTTAGAGGGTAATCAGCCCCAGCATTTT. As protein: CATSDLEGNQPQHF.

This clone was seen only a few times. The rearrangement joins TRBV30 to TRBJ2-7; D perhaps matches TRBD2 (5 bases). The length of the CDR3 is 15 residues. Trimming removed 3 bases at V and 0 bases at J, with 15 bases between. The germline V gene has CDR1 GTSNPN and CDR2 SVGIG (reference sequence). This CDR3 is CAWSLTTGSSYEQYF. In DNA, the CDR3 is TGTGCCTGGAGCTTAACGACGGGGAGCTCCTACGAGCAGTACTTC.